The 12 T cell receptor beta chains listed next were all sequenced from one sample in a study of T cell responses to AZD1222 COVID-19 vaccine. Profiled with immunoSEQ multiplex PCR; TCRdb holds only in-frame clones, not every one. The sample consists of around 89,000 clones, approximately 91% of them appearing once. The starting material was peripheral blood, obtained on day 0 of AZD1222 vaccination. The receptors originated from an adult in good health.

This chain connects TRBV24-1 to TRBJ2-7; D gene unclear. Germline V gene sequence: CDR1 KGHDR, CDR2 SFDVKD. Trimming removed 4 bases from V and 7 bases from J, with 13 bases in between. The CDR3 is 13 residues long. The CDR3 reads CATSDPTSREQYF. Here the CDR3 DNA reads TGTGCCACCAGTGACCCGACATCAAGGGAGCAGTACTTC.

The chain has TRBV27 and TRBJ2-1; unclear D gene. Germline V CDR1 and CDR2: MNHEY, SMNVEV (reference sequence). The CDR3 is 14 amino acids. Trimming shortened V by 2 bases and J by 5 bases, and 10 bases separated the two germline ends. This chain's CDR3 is CASSLVGPHNEQFF. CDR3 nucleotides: TGTGCCAGCAGTTTAGTAGGGCCGCACAATGAGCAGTTCTTC.

The CDR3 is CASSSGRDLNTEAFF. CDR3 in DNA: TGTGCCAGTAGTTCTGGGAGGGACCTGAACACTGAAGCTTTCTTT. V is TRBV19 and J is TRBJ1-1; maybe TRBD1 (5 bases). Deletions cut 5 bases from V and 0 bases from J, with 13 bases between. This CDR3 is 15 amino acids long. The germline gives CDR1 LNHDA, CDR2 SQIVND (reference sequence).

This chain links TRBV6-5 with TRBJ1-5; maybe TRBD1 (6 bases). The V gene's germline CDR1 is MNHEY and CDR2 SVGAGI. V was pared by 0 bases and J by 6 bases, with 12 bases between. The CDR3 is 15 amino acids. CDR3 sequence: CASSYSSGALQPQHF. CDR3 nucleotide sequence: TGTGCCAGCAGTTACTCTTCGGGGGCTCTTCAGCCCCAGCATTTT.

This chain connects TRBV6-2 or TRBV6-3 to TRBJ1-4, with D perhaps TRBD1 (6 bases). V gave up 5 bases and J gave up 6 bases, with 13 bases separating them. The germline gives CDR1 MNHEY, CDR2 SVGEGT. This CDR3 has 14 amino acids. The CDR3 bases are TGTGCCAGCAGTCATCAGGGGAGGTATGAAAAACTGTTTTTT. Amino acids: CASSHQGRYEKLFF.

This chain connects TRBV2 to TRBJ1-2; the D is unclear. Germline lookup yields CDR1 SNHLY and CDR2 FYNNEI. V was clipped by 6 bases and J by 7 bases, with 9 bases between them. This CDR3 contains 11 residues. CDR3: CASRYALGYTF. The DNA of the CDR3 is TGTGCCAGCAGGTATGCGCTTGGCTACACCTTC.

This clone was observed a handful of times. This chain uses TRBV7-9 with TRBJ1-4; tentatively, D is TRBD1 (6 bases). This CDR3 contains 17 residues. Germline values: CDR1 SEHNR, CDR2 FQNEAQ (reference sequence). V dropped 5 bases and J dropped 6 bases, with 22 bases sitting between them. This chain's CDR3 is CASSPTSYRVSYEKLFF. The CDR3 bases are TGTGCCAGCAGCCCCACTTCCTACAGGGTATCTTATGAAAAACTGTTTTTT. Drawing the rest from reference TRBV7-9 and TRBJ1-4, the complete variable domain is DTGVSQNPRHKITKRGQNVTFRCDPISEHNRLYWYRQTLGQGPEFLTYFQNEAQLEKSRLLSDRFSAERPKGSFSTLEIQRTEQGDSAMYLCASSPTSYRVSYEKLFFGSGTQLSVL.

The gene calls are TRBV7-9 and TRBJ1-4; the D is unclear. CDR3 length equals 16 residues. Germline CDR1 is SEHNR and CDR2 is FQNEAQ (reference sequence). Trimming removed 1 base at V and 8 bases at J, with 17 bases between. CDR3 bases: TGTGCCAGCAGCTTAGAAGGCCAGCCACTAAGGGAAAAACTGTTTTTT. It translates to CASSLEGQPLREKLFF.

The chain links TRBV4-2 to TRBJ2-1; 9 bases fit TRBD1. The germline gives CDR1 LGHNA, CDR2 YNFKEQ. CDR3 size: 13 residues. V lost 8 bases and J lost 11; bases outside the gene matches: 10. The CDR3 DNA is TGTGCCAGCCGACAGGGGGGCGATCCTAAGCAGTTCTTC. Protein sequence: CASRQGGDPKQFF.

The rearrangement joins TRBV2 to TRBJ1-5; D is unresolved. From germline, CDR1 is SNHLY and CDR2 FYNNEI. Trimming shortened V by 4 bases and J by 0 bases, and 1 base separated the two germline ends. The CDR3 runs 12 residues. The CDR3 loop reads CASSVSNQPQHF. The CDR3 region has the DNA TGTGCCAGCAGTGTTAGCAATCAGCCCCAGCATTTT.

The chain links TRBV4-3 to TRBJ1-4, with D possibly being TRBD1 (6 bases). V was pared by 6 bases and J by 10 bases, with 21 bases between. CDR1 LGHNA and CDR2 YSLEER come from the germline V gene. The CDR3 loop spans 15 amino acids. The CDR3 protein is CASRKFGGPPGKLFF. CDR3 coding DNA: TGCGCCAGCAGAAAATTCGGGGGGCCCCCGGGAAAACTGTTTTTT.

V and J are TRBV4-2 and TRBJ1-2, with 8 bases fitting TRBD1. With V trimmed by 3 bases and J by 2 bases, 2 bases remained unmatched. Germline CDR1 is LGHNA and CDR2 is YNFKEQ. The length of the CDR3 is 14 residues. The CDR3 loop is CASSQRTGNYGYTF. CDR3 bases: TGTGCCAGCAGCCAGAGGACAGGGAACTATGGCTACACCTTC.